This T cell receptor beta chain was found in a study of primary melanoma T cells and metastatic recurrence. Study in general: Tumors were T2–T4 primary melanomas thicker than 1 mm.

Study-wide findings and caveats: Tumor T-cell fraction reportedly predicted progression-free survival independently. Regardless of ulceration, mitotic rate or nodal disease, >20% T-cell fraction appeared protective.

Points on this clone: Its antigen is undetermined.

This table comes from immunoSEQ multiplex PCR, and its TCRdb copy is limited to in-frame clones, with some not included. Among approximately 150 clones listed, about 83% were seen once. CDR1 MDHEN and CDR2 SYDVKM come from the germline V gene. V gave up 3 bases and J gave up 2 bases, with 11 bases separating them. This CDR3 is built from 15 residues. The chain uses TRBV28 and TRBJ1-5; TRBD1 might be the D (5 bases). The sequencing sample was made of melanoma tumor tissue. The sequence derives from a human donor with melanoma. CDR3 protein: CASSLASGRNQPQHF. Here the CDR3 DNA reads TGTGCCAGCAGTTTGGCCTCAGGGCGCAATCAGCCCCAGCATTTT.